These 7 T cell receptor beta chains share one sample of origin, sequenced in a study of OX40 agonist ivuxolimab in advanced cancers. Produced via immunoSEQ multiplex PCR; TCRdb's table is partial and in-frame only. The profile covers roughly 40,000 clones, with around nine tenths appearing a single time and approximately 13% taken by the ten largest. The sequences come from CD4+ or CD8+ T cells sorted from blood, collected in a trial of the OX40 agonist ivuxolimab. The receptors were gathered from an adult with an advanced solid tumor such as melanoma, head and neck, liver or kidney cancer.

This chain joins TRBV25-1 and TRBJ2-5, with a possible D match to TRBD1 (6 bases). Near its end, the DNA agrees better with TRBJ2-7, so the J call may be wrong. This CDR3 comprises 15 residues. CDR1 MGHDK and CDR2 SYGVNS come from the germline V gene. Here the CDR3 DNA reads TGTGCCAGCAGTGAATATGGGACACGCATCTACGAGCAGTACTTC. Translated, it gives CASSEYGTRIYEQYF.

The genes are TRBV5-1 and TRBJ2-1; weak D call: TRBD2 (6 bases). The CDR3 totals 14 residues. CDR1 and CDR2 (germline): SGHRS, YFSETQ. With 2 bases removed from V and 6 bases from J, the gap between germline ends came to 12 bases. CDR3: CASSFGGALNEQFF. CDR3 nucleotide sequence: TGCGCCAGCAGCTTCGGCGGGGCTCTCAATGAGCAGTTCTTC.

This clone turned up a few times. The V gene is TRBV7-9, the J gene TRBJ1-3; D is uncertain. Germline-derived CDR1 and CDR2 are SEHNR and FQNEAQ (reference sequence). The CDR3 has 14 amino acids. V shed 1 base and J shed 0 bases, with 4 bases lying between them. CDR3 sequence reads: CASSLGSSGNTIYF. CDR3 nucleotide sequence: TGTGCCAGCAGCTTAGGCAGCTCTGGAAACACCATATATTTT.

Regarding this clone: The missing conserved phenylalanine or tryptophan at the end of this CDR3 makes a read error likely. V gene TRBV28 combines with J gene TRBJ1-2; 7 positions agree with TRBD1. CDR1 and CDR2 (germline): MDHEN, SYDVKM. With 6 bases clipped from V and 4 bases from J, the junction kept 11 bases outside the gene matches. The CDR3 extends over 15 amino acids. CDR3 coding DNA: TGTGCCAGCAGGCGGGGACAGAACAACGTCTATGGCTACACCCTC. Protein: CASRRGQNNVYGYTL.

CDR3 sequence reads: CASSVPPGQGDGANVLTF. CDR3 sequence (DNA): TGTGCCAGCAGTGTCCCCCCGGGACAGGGAGACGGGGCCAACGTCCTGACTTTC. The chain combines TRBV27 with TRBJ2-6; 9 nucleotides match TRBD1. Germline lookup yields CDR1 MNHEY and CDR2 SMNVEV (reference sequence). The CDR3 contains 18 residues. With V trimmed by 5 bases and J by 4 bases, 12 bases remained unmatched. Filled out from reference TRBV27 and TRBJ2-6, the complete variable domain reads EAQVTQNPRYLITVTGKKLTVTCSQNMNHEYMSWYRQDPGLGLRQIYYSMNVEVTDKGDVPEGYKVSRKEKRNFPLILESPSPNQTSLYFCASSVPPGQGDGANVLTFGAGSRLTVL.

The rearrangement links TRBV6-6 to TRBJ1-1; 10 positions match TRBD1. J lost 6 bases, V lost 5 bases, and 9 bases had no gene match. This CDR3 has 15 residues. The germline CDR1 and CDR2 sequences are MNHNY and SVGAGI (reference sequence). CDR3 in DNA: TGTGCCAGCAGTAAGCCGGGACAGGGGTTCGCTGAAGCTTTCTTT. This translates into CASSKPGQGFAEAFF.

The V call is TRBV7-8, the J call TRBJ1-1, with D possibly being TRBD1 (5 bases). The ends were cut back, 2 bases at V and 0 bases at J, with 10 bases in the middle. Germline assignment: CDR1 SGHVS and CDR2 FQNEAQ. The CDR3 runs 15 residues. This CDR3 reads CASSLQGPMNTEAFF. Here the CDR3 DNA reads TGTGCCAGCAGCTTACAGGGACCGATGAACACTGAAGCTTTCTTT.